Detailed here is one T cell receptor beta chain. This CDR3 has 17 amino acids. CDR1 and CDR2 from the germline V gene are SGDLS and YYNGEE. V lost 3 bases and J lost 8; bases outside the gene matches: 11. Described time point: new active TB diagnosis, blood taken before or within 7 days of starting treatment. Libraries were prepared by immunoSEQ multiplex PCR; TCRdb keeps only in-frame clonotypes and omits some of them. This sample has around 30,000 clones, with approximately 94% found just once. The data are from a study of T cells in tuberculosis. The chain couples TRBV9 to TRBJ2-1; 13 bases match TRBD2. The clonotype was recovered from an adult with tuberculosis. Sequences were derived from PBMCs, sampled at tuberculosis diagnosis. The CDR3 here is CASSGTTSGGAIDEQFF. CDR3 nucleotides: TGTGCCAGCAGCGGAACTACTAGCGGGGGGGCTATCGATGAGCAGTTCTTC.